The text below deals with one T cell receptor (beta chain). This clonotype was counted a few times. Its antigen target is currently unknown. One base away there is no much larger clone; base qualities are not given. The data were taken from a study of T cells in Graves' hyperthyroidism and ophthalmopathy (dated by TCRdb to the late 2010s). As for the study more broadly: Peripheral blood was sampled at the time of initial diagnosis, prior to any treatment. To identify distinguishing TCR V-J signatures, a discovery cohort of roughly 100 patients was used, comprising fewer than 45 with Graves' ophthalmopathy and approximately 57 with stable Graves' hyperthyroidism. Whether ophthalmopathy could be predicted prospectively was tested in an independent validation cohort made up of about 20 hyperthyroidism patients plus 17 patients who later progressed to ophthalmopathy. For training and testing, the roughly 100 patients in the discovery cohort were randomly divided in a 7:3 ratio. In addition, the study compared T-cell repertoires in thyroid tissue and in blood from several Graves' hyperthyroidism patients. After sampling, hyperthyroidism patients received methimazole starting at 30 mg daily, and ophthalmopathy patients received high-dose intravenous methylprednisolone. According to the paper, TCR Vbeta CDR3 sequencing was carried out on 135 peripheral blood samples, which came from 40 to 45 ophthalmopathy, around 74 hyperthyroidism and around 17 progressor patients. Overall study outcomes, separate from this receptor: Most expanded thyroid clonotypes (frequency above 0.001) were also detected in blood, a finding suggesting that blood repertoires may reflect thyroid immune responses. In validation, progression to ophthalmopathy was predicted by the model with approximately 67% sensitivity and around 75% specificity, a median of approximately 7.1 months before onset. A 13 V-J signature model separated ophthalmopathy from stable hyperthyroidism, with approximately 86% sensitivity and roughly 81% specificity in cross-validation and 80%/75% in testing. No statistical method was used to fix the sample size in advance, and group allocation was not hidden from the investigators.

The TCR beta CDR3 regions were amplified from the RNA transcripts. A first-round RT-PCR of the TCR CDR3 used the HTBI primer set with the Qiagen OneStep RT-PCR kit. Libraries were constructed in a second round of multiplex PCR, after which size selection and purification were carried out. Libraries were sequenced paired-end with 100 bp reads on an Illumina HiSeq2000. The study's processing was this. SOAPnuke was used to process the raw data, with reads discarded if the reads contained adapters or uncalled bases, had a mean Phred below 15, or lacked an exact constant-primer or identifier match. High-quality paired reads were merged with COPE v1.2.5, and unique nucleotide sequences were defined as clonotypes. Clonotypes were aligned to IMGT TRBV, TRBD and TRBJ reference segments using MiTCR v1.1. The analysis included only V-J combinations with a frequency above 0.0001, which together covered 99% to 99.2% of the repertoires. The TCS score was defined as F50 (clonal expansion) divided by E x V (chaos), with BLOSUM62-based TCRdist calculated between CDR3 peptides within each V-J. Welch's t-statistics and random forest reduced 500 to 650 V-J features to 13, which were used in a naive Bayes classifier (R e1071). TCRdb reanalyzed the raw reads on its own, using fastp at Q25 for trimming and MiXCR for clone calling, and kept in-frame beta chains. Rows matching on CDR3 protein sequence are summarized as one entry with the most common DNA and genes. TCRdb, rather than the study authors, made the V and J calls. Counted in this sample were approximately 400,000 distinct CDR3 sequences; less than 20% of them appeared once. The ten largest clones add up to 28% of the sample.

Clipping removes 1 base from V and 6 bases from J, with 3 as the unmatched junction base count. The germline V gene supplies CDR1 SGHTA and CDR2 FQGNSA. Counted from cysteine to phenylalanine, this CDR3 has 15 amino acids. The read is trimmed to its CDR3 DNA, 45 bases read in frame from base 1. The hyperthyroidism patients were between 18 and 65 years old and newly diagnosed, with a disease duration of less than 2 months. Any patient with an uncontrolled infection, another autoimmune disease, pregnancy or lactation was excluded. Diagnoses were established on the basis of clinical symptoms, serum thyroxine and TRAb, thyroid ultrasound, and orbital computed tomography. Blood from progressor patients was drawn when they were first diagnosed with hyperthyroidism, before any ophthalmopathy symptoms appeared. PBMCs were isolated from 10 ml of fresh peripheral blood by Ficoll-Paque density gradient centrifugation. Progressor patients were first diagnosed with Graves' hyperthyroidism and then developed ophthalmopathy during follow-up. Total RNA was extracted using Trizol reagent, and RNA quality was assessed on an Agilent 2100 Bioanalyzer.

The source of this sequence is a woman aged 18 to 35 with Graves' hyperthyroidism that later progressed to Graves' ophthalmopathy. The sample taken for sequencing was blood. The rearranged segments are TRBV7-2 and TRBJ1-6; TRBD1 matches 7 bases in the middle. In nucleotide form, the sequence is TGTGCCAGCAGCTTAGTGGGACAGTCTAATTCACCCCTCCACTTT. This translates into CASSLVGQSNSPLHF.